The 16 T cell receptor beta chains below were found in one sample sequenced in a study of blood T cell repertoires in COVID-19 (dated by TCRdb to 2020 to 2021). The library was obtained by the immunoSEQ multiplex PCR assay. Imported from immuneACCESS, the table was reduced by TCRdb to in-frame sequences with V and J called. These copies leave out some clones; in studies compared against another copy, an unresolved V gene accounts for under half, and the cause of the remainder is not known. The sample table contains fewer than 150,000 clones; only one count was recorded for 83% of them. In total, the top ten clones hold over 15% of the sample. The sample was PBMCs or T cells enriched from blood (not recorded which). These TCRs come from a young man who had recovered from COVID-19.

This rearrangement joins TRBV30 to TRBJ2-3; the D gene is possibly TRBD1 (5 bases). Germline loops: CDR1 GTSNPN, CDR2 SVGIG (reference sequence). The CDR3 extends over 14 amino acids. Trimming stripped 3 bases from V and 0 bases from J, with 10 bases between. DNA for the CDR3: TGTGCCTGGAGCTACGGACATAGCACAGATACGCAGTATTTT. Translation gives CAWSYGHSTDTQYF.

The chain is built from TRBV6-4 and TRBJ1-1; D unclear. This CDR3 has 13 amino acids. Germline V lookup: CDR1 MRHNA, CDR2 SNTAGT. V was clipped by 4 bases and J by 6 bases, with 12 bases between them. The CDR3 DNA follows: TGTGCCAGCAGTGCTTTAGGTGGAGCTGAAGCTTTCTTT. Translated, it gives CASSALGGAEAFF.

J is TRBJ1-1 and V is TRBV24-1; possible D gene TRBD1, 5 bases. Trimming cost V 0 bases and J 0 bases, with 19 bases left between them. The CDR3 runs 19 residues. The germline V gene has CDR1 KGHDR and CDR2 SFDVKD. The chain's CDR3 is CATSDLILQGPAMNTEAFF. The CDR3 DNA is TGTGCCACCAGTGATTTGATACTCCAGGGCCCAGCGATGAACACTGAAGCTTTCTTT.

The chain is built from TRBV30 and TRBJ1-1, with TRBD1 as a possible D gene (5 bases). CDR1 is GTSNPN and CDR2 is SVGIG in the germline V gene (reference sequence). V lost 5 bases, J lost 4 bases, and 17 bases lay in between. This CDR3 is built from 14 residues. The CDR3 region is CAWAPGGKITEAFF. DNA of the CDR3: TGTGCCTGGGCGCCGGGGGGGAAGATCACTGAAGCTTTCTTT.

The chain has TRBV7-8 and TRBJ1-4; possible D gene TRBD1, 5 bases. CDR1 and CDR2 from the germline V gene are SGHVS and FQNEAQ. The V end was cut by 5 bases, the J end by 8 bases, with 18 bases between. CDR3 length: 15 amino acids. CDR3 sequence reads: CASSRGGNGGEKLFF. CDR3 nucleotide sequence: TGTGCCAGCAGCAGGGGTGGGAACGGTGGGGAAAAACTGTTTTTT.

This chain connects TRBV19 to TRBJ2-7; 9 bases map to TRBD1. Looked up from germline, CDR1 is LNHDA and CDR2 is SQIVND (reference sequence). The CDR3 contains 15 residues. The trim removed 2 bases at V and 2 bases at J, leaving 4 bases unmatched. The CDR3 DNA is TGTGCCAGTAGTATAAGGACAGGGGCGGCCTACGAGCAGTACTTC. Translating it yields CASSIRTGAAYEQYF.

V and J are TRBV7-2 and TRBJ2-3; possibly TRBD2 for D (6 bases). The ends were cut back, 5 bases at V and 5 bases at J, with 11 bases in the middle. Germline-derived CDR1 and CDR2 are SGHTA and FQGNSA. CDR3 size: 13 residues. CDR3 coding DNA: TGTGCCAGCAGCCGACTAGTGGGAGATACGCAGTATTTT. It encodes CASSRLVGDTQYF.

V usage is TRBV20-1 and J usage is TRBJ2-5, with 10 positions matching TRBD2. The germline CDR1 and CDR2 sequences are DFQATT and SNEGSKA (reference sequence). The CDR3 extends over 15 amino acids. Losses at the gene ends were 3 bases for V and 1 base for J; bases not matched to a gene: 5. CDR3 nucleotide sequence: TGCAGTGCTAGTAGAACTAGCGGGGTCCAAGAGACCCAGTACTTC. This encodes CSASRTSGVQETQYF.

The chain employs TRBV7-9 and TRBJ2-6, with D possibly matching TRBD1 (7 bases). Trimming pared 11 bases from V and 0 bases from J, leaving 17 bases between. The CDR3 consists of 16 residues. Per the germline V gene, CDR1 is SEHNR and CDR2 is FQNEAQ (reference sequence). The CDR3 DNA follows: TGTGCCTCAAGGAGGGACAGCAGCTCTGGGGCCAACGTCCTGACTTTC. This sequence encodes CASRRDSSSGANVLTF.

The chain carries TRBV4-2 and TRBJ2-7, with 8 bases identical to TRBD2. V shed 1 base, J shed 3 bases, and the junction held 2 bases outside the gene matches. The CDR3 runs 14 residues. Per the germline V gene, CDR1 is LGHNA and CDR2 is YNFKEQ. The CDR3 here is CASSQGLANYEQYF. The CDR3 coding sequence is TGTGCCAGCAGCCAAGGACTAGCGAACTACGAGCAGTACTTC.

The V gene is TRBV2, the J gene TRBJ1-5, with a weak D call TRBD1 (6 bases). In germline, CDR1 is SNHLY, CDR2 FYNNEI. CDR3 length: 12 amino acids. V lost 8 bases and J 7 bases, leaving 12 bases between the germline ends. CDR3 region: CASAGEGQPQHF. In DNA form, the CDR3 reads TGTGCCAGCGCAGGGGAAGGCCAGCCCCAGCATTTT. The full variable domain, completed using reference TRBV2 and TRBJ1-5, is EPEVTQTPSHQVTQMGQEVILRCVPISNHLYFYWYRQILGQKVEFLVSFYNNEISEKSEIFDDQFSVERPDGSNFTLKIRSTKLEDSAMYFCASAGEGQPQHFGDGTRLSIL.

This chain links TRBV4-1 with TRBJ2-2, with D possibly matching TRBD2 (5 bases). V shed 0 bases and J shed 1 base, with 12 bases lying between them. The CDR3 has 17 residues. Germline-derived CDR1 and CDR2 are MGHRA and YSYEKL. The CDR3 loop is CASSQDRGAENTGELFF. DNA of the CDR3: TGCGCCAGCAGCCAAGACAGAGGAGCGGAGAACACCGGGGAGCTGTTTTTT.

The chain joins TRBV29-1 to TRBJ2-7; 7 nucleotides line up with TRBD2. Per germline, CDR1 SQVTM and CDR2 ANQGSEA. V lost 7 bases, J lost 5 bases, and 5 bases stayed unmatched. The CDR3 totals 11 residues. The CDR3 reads CSAWREHEQYF. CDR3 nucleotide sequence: TGCAGCGCTTGGCGGGAGCACGAGCAGTACTTC.

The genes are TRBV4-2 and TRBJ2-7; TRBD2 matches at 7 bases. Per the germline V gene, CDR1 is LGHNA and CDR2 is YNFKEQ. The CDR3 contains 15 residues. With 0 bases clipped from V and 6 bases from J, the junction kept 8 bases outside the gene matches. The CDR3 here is CASSQDYGGEREQYF. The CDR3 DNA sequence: TGTGCCAGCAGCCAAGATTATGGGGGGGAACGCGAGCAGTACTTC.

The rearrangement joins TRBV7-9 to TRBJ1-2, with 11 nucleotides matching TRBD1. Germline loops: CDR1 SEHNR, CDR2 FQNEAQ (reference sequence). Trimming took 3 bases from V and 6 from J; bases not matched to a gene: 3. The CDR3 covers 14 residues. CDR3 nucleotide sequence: TGTGCCAGCAGCTTCGGACAGGGGGCGAATGGCTACACCTTC. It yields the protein CASSFGQGANGYTF.

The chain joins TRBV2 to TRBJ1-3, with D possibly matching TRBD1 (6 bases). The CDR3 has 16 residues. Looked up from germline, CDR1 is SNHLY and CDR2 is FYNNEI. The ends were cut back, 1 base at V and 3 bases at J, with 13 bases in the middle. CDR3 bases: TGTGCCAGCAGTGAAGACAGGGAGGGAGTTGGAAACACCATATATTTT. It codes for CASSEDREGVGNTIYF.